Shown below are 11 T cell receptor beta chains from a single sample sequenced in a study of graft-versus-host responses after intestinal transplantation. These TCRs are of unknown antigen specificity. TCRdb's copy holds only in-frame clones and misses some; the assay was immunoSEQ multiplex PCR. Among 95,000 to 110,000 clones listed, about 88% were seen once. Material: unstimulated CD4+ T cells sorted from spleen or lymph node cells, obtained before intestinal transplant. The receptors were sampled from a human donor who received an intestinal transplant.

This chain connects TRBV5-1 to TRBJ2-3; D uncertain. The CDR3 sequence is 14 residues long. Germline CDR1 reads SGHRS; CDR2 reads YFSETQ. Trimming left V 2 bases short and J 2 bases short, with 9 bases between. The chain's CDR3 is CASSFSQNTDTQYF. CDR3 DNA sequence: TGCGCCAGCAGCTTTTCACAGAACACAGATACGCAGTATTTT.

The rearrangement links TRBV5-5 to TRBJ2-5; D unresolved. Germline V gene lookup returns CDR1 SGHKS and CDR2 YYEKEE (reference sequence). Trimming removed 0 bases from V and 5 bases from J, with 11 bases in between. The CDR3 has 14 residues. CDR3 bases: TGTGCCAGCAGCTTGGAACTCAATTCGGAGACCCAGTACTTC. This encodes CASSLELNSETQYF.

The chain employs TRBV30 and TRBJ2-5; 7 bases align to TRBD1. The DNA end lines up better with TRBJ2-7; the J call may be wrong. CDR3 length: 16 residues. CDR1 and CDR2 from the germline V gene are GTSNPN and SVGIG (reference sequence). The CDR3 DNA reads TGTGCCTGGAGTGTATTACCGTGGGACAGAGCCTACGAGCAGTACTTC. Its protein is CAWSVLPWDRAYEQYF.

J is TRBJ1-1 and V is TRBV4-1, with D tentatively TRBD1 (5 bases). The V end lost 4 bases, the J end lost 8 bases, and 8 bases lay between the germline ends. This CDR3 is 11 amino acids long. Germline loops: CDR1 MGHRA, CDR2 YSYEKL. The CDR3, as DNA: TGCGCCAGCAGCCGAAACAGGGAAGCTTTCTTT. This encodes CASSRNREAFF.

The rearrangement links TRBV27 to TRBJ2-7; D not resolved. In germline, CDR1 is MNHEY, CDR2 SMNVEV (reference sequence). The CDR3 has 9 residues. Here the CDR3 reads CAAGPEQYF. CDR3 DNA sequence: TGTGCGGCCGGACCCGAGCAGTACTTC.

The chain recombines TRBV5-1 with TRBJ2-7; D possibly corresponds to TRBD1 (6 bases). This CDR3 has 14 amino acids. Germline CDR1 reads SGHRS; CDR2 reads YFSETQ. Between the trimmed V and J ends, which lost 3 bases and 2 bases, there was a span of 12 bases. CDR3 sequence: CASSWDISAYEQYF. CDR3 bases: TGCGCCAGCAGCTGGGACATATCGGCCTACGAGCAGTACTTC.

The chain is built from TRBV7-9 and TRBJ2-5; D gene ambiguous. The CDR3 covers 12 residues. From germline, CDR1 is SEHNR and CDR2 FQNEAQ (reference sequence). V was clipped by 5 bases and J by 5 bases, with 9 bases between them. CDR3 in DNA: TGTGCCAGCAGCGCACAAGGGGAGACCCAGTACTTC. This codes for CASSAQGETQYF.

This chain connects TRBV27 to TRBJ1-2, with 8 bases fitting TRBD1. CDR3 length equals 17 residues. The trim removed 0 bases at V and 2 bases at J, leaving 8 bases unmatched. Per germline, CDR1 MNHEY and CDR2 SMNVEV (reference sequence). This CDR3 is CASSLSSWGDRNYGYTF. The CDR3 DNA reads TGTGCCAGCAGTTTATCATCGTGGGGGGACAGGAACTATGGCTACACCTTC.

The V call is TRBV6-1, the J call TRBJ2-7, with 9 nucleotides matching TRBD1. V was pared by 10 bases and J by 4 bases, with 5 bases of the junction left unmatched. The length of the CDR3 is 12 residues. Germline CDR1 MNHNS, CDR2 SASEGT. DNA for the CDR3: TGTGCCACCGGACAGGGGAAATACGAGCAGTACTTC. Its translation is CATGQGKYEQYF.

The J gene is TRBJ2-1, the V gene TRBV6-5; D is ambiguous. V lost 0 bases and J lost 7, with 4 bases in between. The CDR3 sequence is 12 residues long. Germline CDR1 MNHEY, CDR2 SVGAGI. The CDR3 sequence: CASSYSRNEQFF. The CDR3 DNA is TGTGCCAGCAGTTACTCGAGGAATGAGCAGTTCTTC.

The chain links TRBV7-9 to TRBJ1-2; no clear D. The CDR3 covers 12 residues. V gave up 2 bases and J gave up 7 bases, with 8 bases separating them. The germline V gene encodes CDR1 SEHNR and CDR2 FQNEAQ (reference sequence). CDR3 DNA: TGTGCCAGCAGCTTAATTGATAGTGGCTACACCTTC. Residues: CASSLIDSGYTF. Supplemented by reference TRBV7-9 and TRBJ1-2, the full variable domain reads DTGVSQNPRHKITKRGQNVTFRCDPISEHNRLYWYRQTLGQGPEFLTYFQNEAQLEKSRLLSDRFSAERPKGSFSTLEIQRTEQGDSAMYLCASSLIDSGYTFGSGTRLTVV.